This T cell receptor (beta chain) was obtained from a study of post-analysis software for immune sequencing data. This clonotype was observed once. Sequencing libraries made from TCR beta cDNA carried unique molecular identifiers. A population of about 0.85 to 11 million T cells gave rise to roughly 500,000 cDNA molecules. Using its own MiXCR run on the PCR reads, TCRdb lists one record per CDR3 protein. The profile shows about 820,000 distinct CDR3 sequences, roughly 50% of them singletons. Source material: blood. The source of this sequence is a girl aged 5 to 17 with multiple sclerosis.

As DNA, the CDR3 is TGCGCCAGCAGCCCCCTCCGGGGGGCTCTCTACGAGCAGTACTTC. Its protein product is CASSPLRGALYEQYF. The chain has TRBV5-1 and TRBJ2-7, with D tentatively TRBD2 (7 bases). The CDR3 length is 15 residues. Between the trimmed V and J ends, which lost 4 bases and 3 bases, there was a span of 17 bases. The V gene's germline CDR1 is SGHRS and CDR2 YFSETQ.